Listed below are T cell receptor beta chains from one sample, sequenced in a study of blood T cell repertoires in COVID-19. Here immunoSEQ multiplex PCR was the method, and the copy in TCRdb shows in-frame clones only, minus some. The sample records fewer than 300,000 clones, less than 85% being singletons. Sequencing was carried out using peripheral blood. These receptors all stem from a woman aged 18 to 35 with acute or convalescent COVID-19. Both conserved end residues are part of each CDR3. A D gene is named only where the DNA matches it firmly. Rows give clone size only sometimes, using once, few, many, or a class for an expanded clone.

TRBJ2-1	TRBV6-5	TRBD2	NA	TGTGCCAGCAGATTGACTAGCGTACTCTACAATGAGCAGTTCTTC	CASRLTSVLYNEQFF
TRBJ2-2	TRBV18	TRBD1	NA	TGTGCCAGCTCATTCTTCGGGACAGAGCTTTACACCGGGGAGCTGTTTTTT	CASSFFGTELYTGELFF
TRBJ2-3	TRBV5-5	NA	NA	TGTGCCAGCAGCTTTTGGGTAGCAGGCACAGATACGCAGTATTTT	CASSFWVAGTDTQYF
TRBJ2-1	TRBV7-9	TRBD2	NA	TGTGCCAGCAGCTTGTCGCCTAGCGGGAGAAATGAGCAGTTCTTC	CASSLSPSGRNEQFF
TRBJ1-2	TRBV7-9	TRBD1	NA	TGTGCCAGCAGCGCGACGCGACAGGGGAATGGCTACACCTTC	CASSATRQGNGYTF
TRBJ1-6	TRBV6-5	NA	NA	TGTGCCAGCAGTTATTCGGTGCAGGGAAATTCACCCCTCCACTTT	CASSYSVQGNSPLHF
TRBJ1-3	TRBV6-5	NA	NA	TGTGCCAGCAGTTCCCCTGCGGCCGCCGGAAACACCATATATTTT	CASSSPAAAGNTIYF
TRBJ2-4	TRBV4-2	TRBD1	once	TGTGCCAGCAGCCAAGGGGACAGGGGGCGAAGAGGTACGGACATTCAGTACTTC	CASSQGDRGRRGTDIQYF
TRBJ2-3	TRBV7-8	NA	NA	TGTGCCAGCAGCTTAGCCCGAGTGAGCACAGATACGCAGTATTTT	CASSLARVSTDTQYF
TRBJ2-1	TRBV2	TRBD2	few	TGTGCCAGCAGTGCTAGCGGGAGGGCTGGGGACAATGAGCAGTTCTTC	CASSASGRAGDNEQFF
TRBJ2-7	TRBV7-8	NA	NA	TGTGCCAGCAGCTTAGCCTCGGGAGTTCAATACGAGCAGTACTTC	CASSLASGVQYEQYF
TRBJ1-4	TRBV19	TRBD1	NA	TGTGCCAGTACCCCGTCCGGGACAGGGGTTGGTGAAAAACTGTTTTTT	CASTPSGTGVGEKLFF
TRBJ2-1	TRBV5-1	NA	NA	TGCGCCAGCAGCTTGGCCGGCGGAAGATCCCGCTACAATGAGCAGTTCTTC	CASSLAGGRSRYNEQFF
TRBJ1-1	TRBV18	NA	NA	TGTGCCAGCTCACTCCAAGGGGAAACTGAAGCTTTCTTT	CASSLQGETEAFF
TRBJ2-5	TRBV6-4	TRBD2	NA	TGTGCCAGCAGTGTACTAGCGGATCAAGAGACCCAGTACTTC	CASSVLADQETQYF
TRBJ1-5	TRBV3-1/TRBV3-2	NA	NA	TGTGCCAGCAGCCAAGTAAGGGGCCAGCCCCAGCATTTT	CASSQVRGQPQHF
TRBJ2-1	TRBV7-9	NA	NA	TGTGCCAGCAGCCCCTCAAGCGGACCTTGGGGGTTCTTC	CASSPSSGPWGFF
TRBJ2-7	TRBV6-2/TRBV6-3	NA	NA	TGTGCCAGCAGTCCCCGGTCAACCTACGAGCAGTACTTC	CASSPRSTYEQYF
TRBJ2-5	TRBV4-2	NA	NA	TGTGCCAGCAGCCAAGATAATAGCTTTGGGCAAGAGACCCAGTACTTC	CASSQDNSFGQETQYF
TRBJ2-1	TRBV19	TRBD2	few	TGTGCCAGTACCCGGGGGGGGAATGAGCAGTTCTTC	CASTRGGNEQFF
TRBJ1-5	TRBV6-2/TRBV6-3	TRBD1	NA	TGTGCCAGCAGTTACTCCCTACTACAGGGGAATCAGCCCCAGCATTTT	CASSYSLLQGNQPQHF
TRBJ2-3	TRBV28	TRBD2	NA	TGTGCCAGCAGCCAAGGCCTAGCGGGAGCCCAAGGTACGCAGTATTTT	CASSQGLAGAQGTQYF
TRBJ2-1	TRBV5-6	NA	once	TGTGCCAGCGTACCGTATTCAGGTTCTTACAATGAGCAGTTCTTC	CASVPYSGSYNEQFF
TRBJ1-2	TRBV9	TRBD1	NA	TGTGCCAGCAGCCCCCGGGCAGGGGGTGACTATGGCTACACCTTC	CASSPRAGGDYGYTF
TRBJ1-1	TRBV20-1	TRBD1	NA	TGCAGTGCGAGGGACAGAGCTGATTTCTTT	CSARDRADFF
TRBJ2-5	TRBV2	TRBD2	NA	TGTGCCAGCAGTGAGACTAGCGGGCTCCAAGAGACCCAGTACTTC	CASSETSGLQETQYF
TRBJ1-1	TRBV4-3	TRBD1	NA	TGCGCCAGCAGCCCGCGACAGGGGGCTTGGATGAACACTGAAGCTTTCTTT	CASSPRQGAWMNTEAFF
TRBJ2-2	TRBV5-4	NA	NA	TGTGCCAGCAGCTTGTCTATCGGGGAGCTGTTTTTT	CASSLSIGELFF
TRBJ1-2	TRBV29-1	NA	NA	TGCAGCGTTGTGGGAGGCATGGGCTACACCTTC	CSVVGGMGYTF
TRBJ2-4	TRBV2	NA	NA	TGTGCCAGCAGTGATCTCATACAGGGAGCAGCCAAAAACATTCAGTACTTC	CASSDLIQGAAKNIQYF
TRBJ2-7	TRBV18	NA	NA	TGTGCCAGCTCCCTAAGTATGGGGGCGAGGTCCTACGAGCAGTACTTC	CASSLSMGARSYEQYF
TRBJ2-1	TRBV27	NA	NA	TGTGCCAGCAGGGGGGACAGGGCCCTAGCGGGAGTTTACAATGAGCAGTTCTTC	CASRGDRALAGVYNEQFF
TRBJ2-2	TRBV4-3	NA	NA	TGCGCCAGCAGCCAAGGAGCGGATAAGGGATGGACCGGGGAGCTGTTTTTT	CASSQGADKGWTGELFF
TRBJ2-7	TRBV7-6	NA	NA	TGTGCCAGCAGCCGGGTAGCCGGCTACGAGCAGTACTTC	CASSRVAGYEQYF
TRBJ2-1	TRBV28	TRBD2	NA	TGTGCCAGCAGTCGAGGGACTAGCGAGGGGGATGAGCAGTTCTTC	CASSRGTSEGDEQFF
TRBJ2-5	TRBV18	TRBD2	NA	TGTGCCAGCTCACCAAACGCAGGGGGACTAGCGGGAGGGCCGGAGACCCAGTACTTC	CASSPNAGGLAGGPETQYF
TRBJ1-5	TRBV19	NA	NA	TGTGCCAGTATTCTGGGGGCAGGGAGCAATCAGCCCCAGCATTTT	CASILGAGSNQPQHF
TRBJ1-2	TRBV18	TRBD1	NA	TGTGCCAGCTCACTACTCCAACTGACAGGGGGCCTAAACTATGGCTACACCTTC	CASSLLQLTGGLNYGYTF
TRBJ1-2	TRBV6-5	NA	NA	TGTGCCAGCAGTTACGGACCGGGAGAGGGCGGCTATGGCTACACCTTC	CASSYGPGEGGYGYTF
TRBJ1-5	TRBV11-2	TRBD1	NA	TGTGCCAGCAGCTTAGGCATTGGGACAGCTCTCAATCAGCCCCAGCATTTT	CASSLGIGTALNQPQHF